One and the same sample provided the 7 T cell receptor beta chains below, sequenced in a study of blood T cell repertoires in COVID-19. The protocol was immunoSEQ multiplex PCR, while the TCRdb copy is restricted to in-frame clones and leaves out a portion. The table lists some 29,000 clones, less than 95% of them singletons. Sequencing was carried out using peripheral blood. These receptors came from a man aged 70-80 years with active or convalescent COVID-19.

This chain uses TRBV9 with TRBJ1-4, with D uncertain. CDR1 is SGDLS, CDR2 YYNGEE, per germline. The germline V and J ends were trimmed by 0 bases and 8 bases, with 17 bases remaining between them. This CDR3 is built from 16 residues. CDR3 nucleotides: TGTGCCAGCAGCGTAGGCAGCTCGGGGTCCGGGGAAAAACTGTTTTTT. This sequence encodes CASSVGSSGSGEKLFF.

The chain couples TRBV28 to TRBJ1-1; maybe TRBD1 (5 bases). V gave up 6 bases and J gave up 3 bases, with 8 bases separating them. CDR1 and CDR2 (germline): MDHEN, SYDVKM. CDR3 length: 12 residues. The chain's CDR3 is CASRGGYTEAFF. CDR3 bases: TGTGCCAGCAGGGGGGGGTACACTGAAGCTTTCTTT. The entire variable domain, with the rest obtained from reference TRBV28 and TRBJ1-1, is as follows: DVKVTQSSRYLVKRTGEKVFLECVQDMDHENMFWYRQDPGLGLRLIYFSYDVKMKEKGDIPEGYSVSREKKERFSLILESASTNQTSMYLCASRGGYTEAFFGQGTRLTVV.

This rearrangement joins TRBV24-1 to TRBJ2-7, with D perhaps matching TRBD2 (5 bases). The CDR3 is made up of 12 amino acids. CDR1 and CDR2 (germline): KGHDR, SFDVKD. V dropped 7 bases and J dropped 2 bases, with 8 bases sitting between them. CDR3: CATRADTYEQYF. Written as DNA, the CDR3 is TGTGCCACCAGAGCGGATACCTACGAGCAGTACTTC.

The chain combines TRBV7-8 with TRBJ1-1, with a weak D call TRBD1 (5 bases). The CDR3 has 16 residues. V lost 5 bases and J lost 1, with 17 bases in between. Per germline, CDR1 SGHVS and CDR2 FQNEAQ. CDR3 nucleotide sequence: TGTGCCAGCAGCACCCCGCGGGGCTCCACGAACACTGAAGCTTTCTTT. Translating gives CASSTPRGSTNTEAFF.

This clone came up once. The chain combines TRBV9 with TRBJ1-2, with TRBD1 as a possible D gene (6 bases). Trimming removed 4 bases at V and 0 bases at J, with 10 bases between. CDR1 SGDLS and CDR2 YYNGEE come from the germline V gene. The CDR3 loop spans 14 amino acids. The CDR3: CASSPDRSNYGYTF. As DNA, the CDR3 is TGTGCCAGCAGCCCTGACAGGTCTAACTATGGCTACACCTTC.

V usage is TRBV7-2 and J usage is TRBJ1-5; 7 positions match TRBD1. Trimming removed 1 base from V and 1 base from J; junction bases left unmatched: 1. This CDR3 is 15 amino acids long. Germline lookup yields CDR1 SGHTA and CDR2 FQGNSA. The CDR3 bases are TGTGCCAGCAGCTTAGTACAGGGGAGCAATCAGCCCCAGCATTTT. As protein: CASSLVQGSNQPQHF.

This clone showed up just once. This chain links TRBV29-1 with TRBJ1-2, with TRBD1 matching 7 bases. The germline CDR1 and CDR2 sequences are SQVTM and ANQGSEA. With V trimmed by 7 bases and J by 2 bases, 4 bases remained unmatched. The CDR3 length is 12 residues. The CDR3 sequence: CSAVDRNYGYTF. Written as DNA, the CDR3 is TGCAGCGCTGTGGACAGGAACTATGGCTACACCTTC.